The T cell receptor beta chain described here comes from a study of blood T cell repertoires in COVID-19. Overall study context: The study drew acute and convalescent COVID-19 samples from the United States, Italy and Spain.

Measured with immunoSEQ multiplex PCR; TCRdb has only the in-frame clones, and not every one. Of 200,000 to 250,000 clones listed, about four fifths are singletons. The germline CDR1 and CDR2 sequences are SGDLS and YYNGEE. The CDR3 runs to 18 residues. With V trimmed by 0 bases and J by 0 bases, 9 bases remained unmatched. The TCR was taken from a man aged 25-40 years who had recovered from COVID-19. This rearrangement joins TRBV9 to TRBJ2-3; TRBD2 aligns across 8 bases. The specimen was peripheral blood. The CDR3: CASSVDSAGGPSTDTQYF. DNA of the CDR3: TGTGCCAGCAGCGTAGATTCTGCGGGGGGCCCTAGCACAGATACGCAGTATTTT.